This TCR beta chain originates from a study of blood T cell repertoires in COVID-19 (dated by TCRdb to the early 2020s). Turning to the overall study: Samples from collaborators originated in the United States, Italy and Spain and spanned both the acute and convalescent phases of COVID-19. The prospective study material was composed of cDNA or gDNA derived from T cells, B-cell-depleted T cells, or PBMCs. Subjects who had been exposed to COVID-19, were actively infected with it, or had recovered from it provided the deeply sampled blood TCRbeta repertoires that made up the dataset. A freely available public database, intended as a resource for researchers studying the immune response to SARS-CoV-2, is where the repertoires were released. Samples were obtained from the ongoing ImmuneRACE study (first 160 participants) and from 1,254 subjects provided by 6 global collaborators. A de-identified subject ID, COVID-19 status, age in years and sex were almost always included in the sample metadata. Where available, HLA class I and class II types were obtained from metadata supplied by the sample provider rather than from assay-based typing.

Results and caveats for the whole study, not just this receptor: Clinical and demographic metadata were provided uncurated, with the amount varying by source and participant.

TCRbeta CDR3 regions were amplified from genomic DNA by means of the immunoSEQ Assay, a bias-controlled multiplex PCR. Under the source paper's analysis protocol: The number of nucleated cells in each sample was estimated from the amplification of reference gene primers within the assay. To quantify the absolute abundance of each unique TCRbeta CDR3 rearrangement, sequence reads were collapsed and filtered. For each sample, productive Simpson clonality was calculated by taking the square root of Simpson's diversity index across productive rearrangements. The immuneACCESS repertoire file appears here via TCRdb, limited to in-frame rearrangements. These files lack a portion of the clones; in checked studies, under half of the deficit traces to unresolved V genes, and the cause of the others is not known. Clone size and the V and J calls come from that table; the DNA yielded D and trimming. Within this sample are about 220,000 clones, with about 83% of them counted one time only. Of the sample, approximately 6.5% falls within the top ten clones.

Details on this clone: The antigen it recognizes is unknown. One base away there is no much larger clone; base qualities are not given.

Participants in the prospective study were aged about 18 to 90 years, lived in some 24 United States geographic areas, and enrolled through a virtual design. To assign participants to cohorts, the prospective study relied on clinical history that participants themselves reported in a screening survey and a study questionnaire. For ImmuneRACE Cohort 3, a participant was defined as recovered based on two consecutive negative NP/OP PCR tests, clearance by a healthcare professional, or resolution of symptoms. Mobile phlebotomists in the prospective study collected whole blood, serum and a nasopharyngeal or oropharyngeal swab from every participant. Prospective study participants could optionally give additional blood draws and questionnaires over a roughly 2-month period. Before DNA extraction, blood samples from the prospective study were shipped at room temperature or frozen. From a lookup of the germline V gene, CDR1 and CDR2 are SGHAT and FQNNGV. The CDR3 covers 16 residues, taking in both the cysteine and the phenylalanine. The sequence is cut down to CDR3 DNA, 48 bases in frame from base 1. Clipping removes 5 bases from V and 7 bases from J, with 10 as the unmatched junction base count.

The sequence was collected from a woman aged 40 to 49 who had recovered from COVID-19. The sequencing input was PBMCs or T cells enriched from blood (not recorded which). The sequence joins TRBV11-2 to TRBJ2-7; 14 of the junction bases match TRBD2. The base sequence is TGTGCCAGCAGCCAAGGGCTGGGACTAGCGGGAGCGGAGCAGTACTTC. It specifies CASSQGLGLAGAEQYF. Beyond the CDR3, the reference TRBV11-2 and TRBJ2-7 genes provide the residues; the full variable domain reads: EAGVAQSPRYKIIEKRQSVAFWCNPISGHATLYWYQQILGQGPKLLIQFQNNGVVDDSQLPKDRFSAERLKGVDSTLKIQPAKLEDSAVYLCASSQGLGLAGAEQYFGPGTRLTVT.